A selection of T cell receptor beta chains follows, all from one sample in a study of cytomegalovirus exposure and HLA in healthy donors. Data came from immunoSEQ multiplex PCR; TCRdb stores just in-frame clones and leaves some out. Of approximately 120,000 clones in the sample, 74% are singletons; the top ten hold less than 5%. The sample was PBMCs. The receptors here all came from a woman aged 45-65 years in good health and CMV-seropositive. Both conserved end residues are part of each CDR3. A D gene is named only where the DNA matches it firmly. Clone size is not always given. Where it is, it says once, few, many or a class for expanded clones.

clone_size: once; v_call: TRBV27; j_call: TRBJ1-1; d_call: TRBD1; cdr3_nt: TGTGCCAGCACCTCAGGGGGATATGCCACTAAAGCTTTCTTT; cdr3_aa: CASTSGGYATKAFF
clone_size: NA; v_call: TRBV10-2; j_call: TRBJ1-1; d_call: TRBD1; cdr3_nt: TGCGCCAGCAGTGAATTGACAGGGTACTTGGTTGGAGGCACTGAAGCTTTCTTT; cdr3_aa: CASSELTGYLVGGTEAFF
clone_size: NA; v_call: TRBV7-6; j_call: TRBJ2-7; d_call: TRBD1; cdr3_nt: TGTGCCAGCAGCTTGGGACAGGGTACCTACGAGCAGTACTTC; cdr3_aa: CASSLGQGTYEQYF
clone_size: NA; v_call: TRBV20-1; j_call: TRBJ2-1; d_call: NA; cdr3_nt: TGCAGTGCGGAGCCGGGACTTGAGCAGTTCTTC; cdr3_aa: CSAEPGLEQFF
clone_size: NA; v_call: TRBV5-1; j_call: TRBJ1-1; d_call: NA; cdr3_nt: TGCGCCAGCAGCTTGTTCCCGGGACAACGTGTGGCCACTGAAGCTTTCTTT; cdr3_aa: CASSLFPGQRVATEAFF
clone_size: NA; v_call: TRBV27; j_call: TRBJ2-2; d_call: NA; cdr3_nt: TGTGCCAGCAGTTTATCGGGGCAGGGAACCGGGGAGCTGTTTTTT; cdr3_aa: CASSLSGQGTGELFF
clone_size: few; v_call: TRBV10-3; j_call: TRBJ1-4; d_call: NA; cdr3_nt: TGTGCCATCAGGGACAGTAATAATGAAAAACTGTTTTTT; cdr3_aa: CAIRDSNNEKLFF
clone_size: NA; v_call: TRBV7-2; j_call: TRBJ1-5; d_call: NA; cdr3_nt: TGTGCCAGCAGCCCGGACGGGATGGGTAATCAGCCCCAGCATTTT; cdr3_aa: CASSPDGMGNQPQHF
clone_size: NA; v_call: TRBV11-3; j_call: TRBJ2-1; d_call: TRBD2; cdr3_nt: TGTGCCAGCAGCTTAAACGGGGGGGCCGGTCATGAGCAGTTCTTC; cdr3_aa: CASSLNGGAGHEQFF
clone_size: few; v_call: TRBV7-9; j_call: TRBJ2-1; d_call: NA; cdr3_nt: TGTGCCAGCAGCTTATCGTGGGCGGGTCCGGGAGAGCAGTTCTTC; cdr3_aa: CASSLSWAGPGEQFF
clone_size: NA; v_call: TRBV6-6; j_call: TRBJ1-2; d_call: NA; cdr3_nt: TGTGCCAGCAGTTATCAGGTGAACTATGGCTACACCTTC; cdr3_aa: CASSYQVNYGYTF